The 21 T cell receptor beta chains below come from one sample, sequenced in a study of vaccination and CD4 T cells after COVID-19. TCRdb ran MiXCR on the PCR reads and lists one entry per CDR3 protein. The table has about 24,000 distinct CDR3 sequences, around 49% seen once. Sequenced here: CD4+ T cells from blood, sampled before SARS-CoV-2 vaccination. The source is a human donor who had recovered from COVID-19.

CDR3 region: CASSILAGHTGELFF. CDR3 DNA: TGTGCCAGTAGTATCCTAGCGGGCCACACCGGGGAGCTGTTTTTT. V usage is TRBV19 and J usage is TRBJ2-2; 8 bases are a match to TRBD2. The germline V gene encodes CDR1 LNHDA and CDR2 SQIVND (reference sequence). The CDR3 runs to 15 residues. J gave up 3 bases and V 3 bases, and 3 bases lay outside the gene matches.

J is TRBJ1-2 and V is TRBV10-3, with 7 bases lining up with TRBD1. After removal of 6 bases from V and 6 bases from J, the junction contained 7 bases not matched to a gene. The CDR3 totals 13 residues. Germline CDR1 ENHRY, CDR2 SYGVKD. This chain's CDR3 is CAISQNRGDGYTF. The CDR3 nucleotides are TGTGCCATCAGCCAGAACAGGGGTGATGGCTACACCTTC.

The rearrangement links TRBV5-4 to TRBJ2-3; the D is unclear. The V gene's germline CDR1 is SGHNT and CDR2 YYREEE (reference sequence). With 4 bases removed from V and 2 bases from J, the gap between germline ends came to 8 bases. The CDR3 consists of 13 residues. The CDR3 is CASSGAYTDTQYF. The CDR3 bases are TGTGCCAGCAGCGGCGCCTACACAGATACGCAGTATTTT.

CDR3 bases: TGTGCCAGCAGTTTAAGGCCGTTGCGGGGGGCTACGTTTTCACCCCTCCACTTT. As protein: CASSLRPLRGATFSPLHF. The chain carries TRBV12-3 or TRBV12-4 and TRBJ1-6, with TRBD1 as a possible D gene (6 bases). The CDR3 loop spans 18 amino acids. V was pared by 2 bases and J by 9 bases, with 23 bases between.

The chain joins TRBV24-1 to TRBJ2-5; 8 bases are a match to TRBD1. The length of the CDR3 is 18 residues. Per the germline V gene, CDR1 is KGHDR and CDR2 is SFDVKD. Trimming cost V 3 bases and J 1 base; bases outside gene matches: 12. The CDR3 here is CATSDNSPQGATQETQYF. CDR3 sequence (DNA): TGTGCCACCAGTGATAACAGCCCCCAGGGGGCAACCCAAGAGACCCAGTACTTC.

The count of this clonotype is one. The J gene is TRBJ2-1, the V gene TRBV24-1, with 9 bases aligning to TRBD2. The trim removed 3 bases at V and 5 bases at J, leaving 10 bases unmatched. Germline CDR1 reads KGHDR; CDR2 reads SFDVKD. The CDR3 totals 17 residues. This chain's CDR3 is CATSDPSVAGADNEQFF. The CDR3 region has the DNA TGTGCCACCAGTGATCCTTCCGTAGCGGGAGCGGACAATGAGCAGTTCTTC.

In this sample, this clonotype turned up a few times. The genes are TRBV20-1 and TRBJ2-7; 10 bases are shared with TRBD1. CDR3 length: 14 amino acids. Germline V CDR1 and CDR2: DFQATT, SNEGSKA (reference sequence). V was pared by 3 bases and J by 4 bases, with 6 bases of the junction left unmatched. Written as DNA, the CDR3 is TGCAGTGCTAGGGGGGGACAGGGGCGTTACGAGCAGTACTTC. It translates to CSARGGQGRYEQYF.

The chain combines TRBV20-1 with TRBJ1-5; D is unresolved. V was clipped by 0 bases and J by 4 bases, with 10 bases between them. The germline V gene encodes CDR1 DFQATT and CDR2 SNEGSKA (reference sequence). CDR3 size: 14 residues. CDR3 sequence (DNA): TGCAGTGCTAGAGATGGGCCAGCAAATCAGCCCCAGCATTTT. Protein sequence: CSARDGPANQPQHF.

The chain links TRBV15 to TRBJ2-7; unclear D gene. V was pared by 3 bases and J by 7 bases, with 22 bases between. The CDR3 runs 16 residues. Germline assignment: CDR1 LNHNV and CDR2 YYDKDF (reference sequence). DNA for the CDR3: TGTGCCACCAGCAGGACCTCGAGGCGTCTTTTGAGAGAGCAGTACTTC. The encoded protein is CATSRTSRRLLREQYF.

Only one count was recorded for this clonotype. The V call is TRBV27, the J call TRBJ2-2; 7 nucleotides line up with TRBD2. Germline CDR1 is MNHEY and CDR2 is SMNVEV (reference sequence). CDR3 size: 15 residues. The V segment lost 3 bases and the J segment 5 bases; nucleotides outside the gene matches: 6. The CDR3 DNA reads as TGTGCCAGCAGTTTTGGGAGGGCGGGAACCGGGGAGCTGTTTTTT. Amino acid sequence: CASSFGRAGTGELFF.

V usage is TRBV20-1 and J usage is TRBJ2-3, with unresolved D. Germline V gene data show CDR1 as DFQATT and CDR2 as SNEGSKA (reference sequence). This CDR3 spans 14 amino acids. The V end was cut by 6 bases, the J end by 2 bases, with 15 bases between. CDR3 region: CSARRAAFTDTQYF. The CDR3 nucleotides read TGCAGTGCCCGACGGGCAGCATTCACAGATACGCAGTATTTT.

J is TRBJ2-5 and V is TRBV7-9, with 7 bases aligning to TRBD2. This CDR3 has 14 amino acids. Germline V gene data show CDR1 as SEHNR and CDR2 as FQNEAQ (reference sequence). The V segment lost 6 bases and the J segment 0 bases; nucleotides outside the gene matches: 4. The CDR3 sequence: CASRRSGNQETQYF. In nucleotides, the CDR3 is TGTGCCAGCAGACGGAGCGGGAACCAAGAGACCCAGTACTTC.

The V and J genes are TRBV27 and TRBJ2-2; D not certain. Germline V gene sequence: CDR1 MNHEY, CDR2 SMNVEV (reference sequence). The V end lost 8 bases, the J end lost 0 bases, and 4 bases lay between the germline ends. CDR3 length: 12 amino acids. The CDR3 nucleotides read TGTGCCAGCTCCACGAACACCGGGGAGCTGTTTTTT. Translated: CASSTNTGELFF.

The genes are TRBV6-1 and TRBJ1-2; D is unresolved. The ends were cut back, 6 bases at V and 8 bases at J, with 13 bases in the middle. From germline, CDR1 is MNHNS and CDR2 SASEGT. The CDR3 consists of 12 residues. This CDR3 reads CASRRLTRGYTF. The DNA of the CDR3 is TGTGCCAGCAGACGACTGACCAGGGGCTACACCTTC.

This chain's CDR3 is CASSQVAGLNTGELFF. CDR3 in DNA: TGCGCCAGCAGCCAAGTAGCGGGACTTAACACCGGGGAGCTGTTTTTT. The V call is TRBV4-3, the J call TRBJ2-2; 8 bases fit TRBD2. The CDR3 covers 16 residues. Germline assignment: CDR1 LGHNA and CDR2 YSLEER. V shed 1 base and J 2 bases; nucleotides not matched to a gene: 3.

The rearrangement links TRBV2 to TRBJ2-5; D unclear. CDR3 length equals 13 residues. V was shortened by 7 bases and J by 5 bases, with 14 bases between the two germline ends. Germline V gene data show CDR1 as SNHLY and CDR2 as FYNNEI. CDR3: CASTLIPLETQYF. The CDR3 coding sequence is TGTGCCAGCACCCTAATACCCTTGGAGACCCAGTACTTC. Combining the CDR3 with reference TRBV2 and TRBJ2-5 gives the whole variable domain EPEVTQTPSHQVTQMGQEVILRCVPISNHLYFYWYRQILGQKVEFLVSFYNNEISEKSEIFDDQFSVERPDGSNFTLKIRSTKLEDSAMYFCASTLIPLETQYFGPGTRLLVL.

This chain connects TRBV19 to TRBJ1-6, with a possible D match to TRBD1 (6 bases). Germline V CDR1 and CDR2: LNHDA, SQIVND (reference sequence). This CDR3 contains 13 residues. V was clipped by 7 bases and J by 9 bases, with 13 bases between them. For the CDR3, the DNA is TGTGCCAGTACCAAGGACAGAACTTCACCCCTCCACTTT. Translated: CASTKDRTSPLHF. The whole variable domain, filled in from reference TRBV19 and TRBJ1-6, reads DGGITQSPKYLFRKEGQNVTLSCEQNLNHDAMYWYRQDPGQGLRLIYYSQIVNDFQKGDIAEGYSVSREKKESFPLTVTSAQKNPTAFYLCASTKDRTSPLHFGNGTRLTVT.

The V call is TRBV19, the J call TRBJ2-1; TRBD2 matches 8 bases. The CDR3 is made up of 14 amino acids. J gave up 5 bases and V 3 bases, and 3 bases lay outside the gene matches. Looked up from germline, CDR1 is LNHDA and CDR2 is SQIVND (reference sequence). The CDR3 protein is CASSIGTRHNEQFF. The CDR3 DNA reads as TGTGCCAGTAGTATCGGGACTAGGCACAATGAGCAGTTCTTC.

The CDR3 DNA sequence: TGTGCCACCAGCAGTGAGCTCGGACAGGGGGCCTATGGCTACACCTTC. Amino acids: CATSSELGQGAYGYTF. This chain connects TRBV15 to TRBJ1-2; 11 bases agree with TRBD1. The CDR3 totals 16 residues. The junction had 7 bases not matched to a gene; V was cut back by 3 bases and J by 4 bases. Germline V gene lookup returns CDR1 LNHNV and CDR2 YYDKDF (reference sequence). The full variable domain, with the rest looked up from reference TRBV15 and TRBJ1-2, is DAMVIQNPRYQVTQFGKPVTLSCSQTLNHNVMYWYQQKSSQAPKLLFHYYDKDFNNEADTPDNFQSRRPNTSFCFLDIRSPGLGDTAMYLCATSSELGQGAYGYTFGSGTRLTVV.

This clonotype was counted a few times. This chain connects TRBV10-3 to TRBJ1-5, with D unresolved. This CDR3 comprises 13 residues. Germline V gene sequence: CDR1 ENHRY, CDR2 SYGVKD. V lost 1 base and J lost 7, with 8 bases in between. The CDR3 region has the DNA TGTGCCATCAGTGAGTTCGAGAACCAGCCCCAGCATTTT. As protein: CAISEFENQPQHF.

The chain employs TRBV4-3 and TRBJ2-5, with a tentative D call TRBD2 (7 bases). Trimming cost V 1 base and J 5 bases, with 17 bases left between them. Germline-derived CDR1 and CDR2 are LGHNA and YSLEER. The CDR3 totals 16 residues. The CDR3, as DNA: TGCGCCAGCAGCCAAGCCGCTCGGGGGGCGCAGGAGACCCAGTACTTC. It codes for CASSQAARGAQETQYF.